The rows below give T cell receptor beta chains drawn from one sample of a study of breast tumors, draining lymph nodes, adjacent tissues. Each CDR3 protein gets one entry after TCRdb re-called the multiplex PCR reads with MiXCR. The data hold around 130,000 distinct CDR3 sequences, with 20% to 25% observed a single time. Sequencing used axillary lymph node tissue. Receptors originate from a female donor with breast cancer. Some clones in this sample may be carry-over from other donors' samples. Both conserved end residues are part of each CDR3. D genes are given only for firm matches. Size tells how often a clone was seen (once, few, many) or the class of an expanded clone, and some rows leave it out.

v_gene	j_gene	d_gene	abundance	CDR3nt	CDR3aa
TRBV11-3	TRBJ2-1	.	.	TGTGCCAGCAGCTCCCTCACTAGTTCTGAGCAGTTCTTC	CASSSLTSSEQFF
TRBV4-1	TRBJ1-3	.	many	TGCGCCAGCAGCCAAGGGGGCATTCGGGACACCATATATTTT	CASSQGGIRDTIYF
TRBV18	TRBJ2-5	TRBD1	.	TGTGCCAGCCCACCAGGGGGTAGGGTCCAAGAGACCCAGTACTTC	CASPPGGRVQETQYF
TRBV2	TRBJ2-5	TRBD2	many	TGTGCCAGCAGTGAGGGACTAGCGGGAGAGGAGACCCAGTACTTC	CASSEGLAGEETQYF
TRBV6-5	TRBJ2-7	.	many	TGTGCCAGCAGGAGGGGATACGAGCAGTACTTC	CASRRGYEQYF
TRBV9	TRBJ1-2	.	many	TGTGCCAGCAGCGTAGTGGGTTATGGCTACACCTTC	CASSVVGYGYTF
TRBV11-2	TRBJ2-7	.	.	TGTGCCAGCAGCTTAATATTAGGACAAGTCTACGAGCAGTACTTC	CASSLILGQVYEQYF
TRBV2	TRBJ1-5	TRBD1	many	TGTGCCAGCAGGCCAACAGGGGCCAATCAGCCCCAGCATTTT	CASRPTGANQPQHF
TRBV20-1	TRBJ2-5	.	many	TGCAGTGCTAGGCGGAACCGGGAGGAGACCCAGTACTTC	CSARRNREETQYF
TRBV10-3	TRBJ2-2	.	many	TGTGCCATCAGTGGCCAGAACACCGGGGAGCTGTTTTTT	CAISGQNTGELFF
TRBV6-6	TRBJ1-1	.	.	TGTGCCAGCAGTTACTCGAGTGGGGGGCGATTAGGTGAAGCTTTCTTT	CASSYSSGGRLGEAFF
TRBV2	TRBJ1-3	.	many	TGTGCCATCCAGGAGTTCGGAAACACCATATATTTT	CAIQEFGNTIYF
TRBV3-1	TRBJ2-7	.	.	TGTGCCAGCAGCCCTCTCGGGCTAATTTACGAGCAGTACTTC	CASSPLGLIYEQYF
TRBV9	TRBJ2-2	.	few	TGTGCCAGCAGCCCTAGAGGGCTCGACAACACCGGGGAGCTGTTTTTT	CASSPRGLDNTGELFF
TRBV11-2	TRBJ1-2	TRBD1	many	TGTGCCAGCAGCTTCACAGCAGGGGGTGGCTACACCTTC	CASSFTAGGGYTF
TRBV11-2	TRBJ1-2	.	few	TGTGCCAGCACCCCCTGGGCGGGGGGGGATAACTATGGCTACACCTTC	CASTPWAGGDNYGYTF
TRBV7-6	TRBJ1-6	.	many	TGTGCCAGCAGCTTAGCAGGGGGTAATTCACCCCTCCACTTT	CASSLAGGNSPLHF
TRBV25-1	TRBJ2-7	.	many	TGTGCCAGCAGTCCCCGCCGGATGCCCGAGCAGTACTTC	CASSPRRMPEQYF
TRBV5-5	TRBJ2-3	TRBD2	many	TGTGCCAGCAGCTTGGCCTCCGGCCTAGCGGGGGCCGGGGATACGCAGTATTTT	CASSLASGLAGAGDTQYF
TRBV5-1	TRBJ2-5	.	many	TGCGCCAGCAGCTTGGGGGGTAACGGAGAGACCCAGTACTTC	CASSLGGNGETQYF
TRBV5-8	TRBJ2-3	TRBD2	.	TGTGCCAGCAGCCCTAGCGGGCCTAGCACAGATACGCAGTATTTT	CASSPSGPSTDTQYF
TRBV19	TRBJ2-3	.	.	TGTGCCAGTAGTAGAAGGGGCGTGTTCCCAGATACGCAGTATTTT	CASSRRGVFPDTQYF
TRBV6-5	TRBJ1-2	.	many	TGTGCCAGCAGTTCTACAGCTTATGGCTACACCTTC	CASSSTAYGYTF
TRBV5-5	TRBJ1-4	.	.	TGTACCAGCAGCTTGGGGGGGGAAAAACTGTTTTTT	CTSSLGGEKLFF
TRBV28	TRBJ2-3	.	many	TGTGCCAGCAGCCCAACTAGAGGCTCCTCTCGAGATACGCAGTATTTT	CASSPTRGSSRDTQYF
TRBV7-9	TRBJ2-5	TRBD2	many	TGTGCCAGCAGCGAAACTAGCGGGAGTAAAGAGACCCAGTACTTC	CASSETSGSKETQYF
TRBV19	TRBJ1-5	.	many	TGTGCCAGTGGGGACGGATCCAATCAGCCCCAGCATTTT	CASGDGSNQPQHF
TRBV19	TRBJ1-5	TRBD1	many	TGTGCCAGTGGATGGACAGGGAGCAATCAGCCCCAGCATTTT	CASGWTGSNQPQHF
TRBV20-1	TRBJ2-1	TRBD1	many	TGCAGTGCTCCCGCTTTAGGACAAGGGGGCGCTAATGAGCAGTTCTTC	CSAPALGQGGANEQFF
TRBV20-1	TRBJ1-5	.	many	TGCAGTGCTAGAGGGACAGCGGGAAGCAATCAGCCCCAGCATTTT	CSARGTAGSNQPQHF
TRBV5-1	TRBJ2-7	.	many	TGCGCCAGCAGCTTGGATCCTGGACGAGACGAGCAGTACTTC	CASSLDPGRDEQYF
TRBV20-1	TRBJ1-2	.	many	TGCAGTGCCCCTGACAGTTTCTATGGCTACACCTTC	CSAPDSFYGYTF
TRBV15	TRBJ1-5	.	.	TGCGCCACCAGCAGAGGAGACACAGATACGCAGCATTTT	CATSRGDTDTQHF
TRBV9	TRBJ1-2	.	few	TGTGCCAGCAGCGCAAGACTAGGGGGGGGAGGCTACACCTTC	CASSARLGGGGYTF
TRBV5-1	TRBJ2-1	.	many	TGCGCCAGCAGCTTGGGAGTGAATGAGCAGTTCTTC	CASSLGVNEQFF
TRBV7-3	TRBJ2-1	TRBD2	many	TGTGCCAGCAGCTTACCCGGGAGGGCCACCGATGAGCAGTTCTTC	CASSLPGRATDEQFF
TRBV5-8	TRBJ2-7	.	many	TGTGCCAGCAGCTCCGTAACAGGATCCTACGAGCAGTACTTC	CASSSVTGSYEQYF
TRBV19	TRBJ1-2	.	many	TGTGCCTCCACCTGGGGGTGGAACTATGGCTACACCTTC	CASTWGWNYGYTF
TRBV7-3	TRBJ2-1	TRBD2	many	TGTGCCAGCAGCTTAGGACTAGCGGGCTTGGATGAGCAGTTCTTC	CASSLGLAGLDEQFF
TRBV20-1	TRBJ2-7	TRBD2	many	TGCAGTGTTACCGGGACTAGCGGGAGAGGGGGCTACGAGCAGTACTTC	CSVTGTSGRGGYEQYF
TRBV6-5	TRBJ2-5	TRBD2	many	TGTGCCAGCAGTTACTCCACTAGCGGGGGGGAGACCCAGTACTTC	CASSYSTSGGETQYF
TRBV2	TRBJ1-2	.	many	TGTGCCAGCAGTGAATGGCGGGGGAACTATGGCTACACCTTC	CASSEWRGNYGYTF